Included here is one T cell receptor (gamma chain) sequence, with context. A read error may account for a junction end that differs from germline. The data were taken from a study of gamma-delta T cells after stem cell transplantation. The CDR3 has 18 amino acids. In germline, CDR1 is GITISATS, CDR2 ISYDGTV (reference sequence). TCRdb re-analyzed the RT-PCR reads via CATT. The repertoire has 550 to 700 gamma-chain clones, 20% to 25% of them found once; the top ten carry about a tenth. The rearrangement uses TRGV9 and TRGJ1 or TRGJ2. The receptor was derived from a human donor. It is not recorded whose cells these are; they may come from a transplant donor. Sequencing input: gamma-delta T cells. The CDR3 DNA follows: TGTGCCTTGTTGGAGGTCCGCGAAAACCCCTTGAATTATTACAAGAAACTCTTT. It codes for CALLEVRENPLNYYKKLF.